Sequencing of this T cell receptor beta chain was carried out in a study of blood T cells in healthy people across ages (dated by TCRdb to between 2014 and 2017). Study-level background: In model experiments, template switching captured roughly one uniquely barcoded TCR beta cDNA molecule for every two T cells. The study measured age-related changes in TCR beta repertoire diversity using deep sequencing normalized with unique cDNA molecular identifiers. The donors were divided into four age groups: young (average around 16 years), middle-aged (around 37), aged (around 59) and long-lived (about 79). To avoid experimental bias, donors of different ages were spread randomly across the sequencing lanes. Two additional independent replicas of 1 million unique cDNA reads from the same blood draw were analyzed for two donors (one aged 18 to 30 and one aged 80 or older).

The donors were roughly 39 Caucasian individuals from Russia, aged 6 to 90 years, who were systemically healthy. Roughly 11 milliliters of peripheral blood were drawn from each donor into EDTA-treated Vacutainer tubes. Ficoll-Paque density-gradient centrifugation was used to isolate PBMCs, with at least 7 million per sample. Trizol reagent was used to extract total RNA from the PBMCs, yielding at least 5 micrograms per sample. The percentages of naive CD45RAhigh/CD27high T cells were determined by flow cytometry on a PBMC aliquot from every donor. Study-level results and caveats: Conclusive comparison of naive and antigen-experienced compartments was prevented by the profiling of bulk unsorted PBMCs. A strong correlation was found between observed TCR beta diversity and the percentage of naive T cells measured by flow cytometry. Because the CMV infection status of the donors was unknown, age-related changes in expanded clonotypes may potentially have been confounded. Compared with the aged group, the long-lived group had more naive CD4+ T cells, fewer expanded clones and increased TCR diversity, a pattern suggesting age selection. Total diversity estimates from one million sequenced T cells were considered lower bounds and underestimates. Observed TCR beta diversity per million T cells fell roughly linearly with age, and a significant reduction was already apparent by age about 36.

Remarks on this clonotype: The antigen this receptor binds is unknown. It has no much larger one-base neighbor in the sample; base qualities were not kept.

Library prep was done by 5' RACE. Data came from an Illumina HiSeq 2500. The second PCR ran for about 6 to 11 cycles and used a J-beta primer mix along with a sample-barcoded 5' primer. A unique molecular identifier was introduced onto each TCR beta cDNA molecule by a template-switch 5' adaptor carrying 12 random nucleotides. Each sample yielded at least 2.5 million CDR3-containing paired-end reads. First-strand cDNA synthesis was performed from all RNA using the Mint cDNA synthesis kit, with priming by a TRBC-specific oligonucleotide. All cDNA was treated with uracil-DNA glycosylase and then went through a first 18-cycle PCR with the universal primers M1SS and BC2_uni_R. Regarding the original processing steps: For normalization, 1 million high-quality reads, each with a distinct molecular identifier, were randomly selected from each sample. Instead of being binned into consensus sequences, reads with shared molecular identifiers were discarded. MiTCR, with a Q25 quality threshold and the strictest error-elimination algorithm, was used for CDR3 identification, clonotype clustering and error correction. A nonparametric unseen species model using Euler transformation provided a lower-bound estimate of total TCR beta diversity. TCRdb ran its own pipeline on the public reads, namely fastp trimming at Q25 and MiXCR clone calling, and kept in-frame beta chains. Each CDR3 protein gets just one entry, which takes the most common genes and DNA from the rows behind it. The V and J calls reflect TCRdb's pipeline rather than the authors' work. The sample records 650,000 to 700,000 distinct CDR3 sequences, 52% of which are singletons. The leading ten clones occupy 13% of the sample.

V is pared back by 3 bases and J by 0 bases, with 9 bases lying between the germline termini. The CDR3 contains 14 residues, cysteine and phenylalanine counted. Kept here is only the CDR3 DNA, which spans 42 bases and is read in frame from base 1. CDR1 SGHRS and CDR2 YFSETQ were looked up in the germline V gene. Sequenced sample: blood. The V and J genes are TRBV5-1 and TRBJ1-1; the D gene identity is not certain. The clonotype originates from a woman older than 75 in good health. The DNA sequence is TGCGCCAGCAGCTCCGTGACCCTGAACACTGAAGCTTTCTTT. It codes for CASSSVTLNTEAFF.